A single sample gave rise to the 5 T cell receptor beta chains below, sequenced in a study of graft-versus-host responses after intestinal transplantation. TCRdb's copy holds only in-frame clones and misses some; the assay was immunoSEQ multiplex PCR. In the table there are around 130,000 clones, around 90% of which are singletons. Their antigens are not known. Sequences were derived from unstimulated CD4+ T cells sorted from spleen or lymph node cells, sampled before intestinal transplant. All receptors derive from a human donor who received an intestinal transplant.

This rearrangement joins TRBV5-4 to TRBJ1-6; D perhaps matches TRBD1 (5 bases). There are 16 residues in the CDR3. In germline, CDR1 is SGHNT, CDR2 YYREEE (reference sequence). The V gene lost 3 bases and the J gene lost 9 bases, with 19 bases spanning the gap. The CDR3 reads CASSWGYGSHSSPLHF. CDR3 nucleotides: TGTGCCAGCAGCTGGGGGTACGGGTCTCATAGTTCACCCCTCCACTTT.

This clone is a singleton in its sample. The chain is built from TRBV11-1 and TRBJ1-1, with 10 bases identical to TRBD1. The CDR3 spans 14 residues. V dropped 5 bases and J dropped 4; count of bases not matched to a gene: 4. Germline V gene data show CDR1 as SGHAT and CDR2 as FQDESV (reference sequence). CDR3 bases: TGTGCCAGCAGCCCCCGGGACAGGGGCACTGAAGCTTTCTTT. Protein product: CASSPRDRGTEAFF.

The chain couples TRBV6-1 to TRBJ2-3; the D is unclear. Germline V gene data show CDR1 as MNHNS and CDR2 as SASEGT. The CDR3 sequence is 14 residues long. The V end was cut by 7 bases, the J end by 0 bases, with 11 bases between. The CDR3 region is CASKPLTSTDTQYF. The CDR3 DNA is TGTGCCAGCAAACCCCTGACTAGCACAGATACGCAGTATTTT.

The rearrangement joins TRBV27 to TRBJ2-5; D not resolved. Trimming stripped 1 base from V and 5 bases from J, with 2 bases between. The CDR3 covers 11 residues. The germline CDR1 and CDR2 sequences are MNHEY and SMNVEV (reference sequence). The CDR3 spells CASSLWETQYF. The CDR3 DNA follows: TGTGCCAGCAGTTTATGGGAGACCCAGTACTTC.

This chain connects TRBV11-3 to TRBJ1-6; D may be TRBD1 (5 bases). The V end lost 1 base, the J end lost 9 bases, and 13 bases lay between the germline ends. The CDR3 extends over 15 amino acids. Germline V CDR1 and CDR2: SGHNT, YENEEA. Here the CDR3 reads CASSLVWGTVSPLHF. DNA for the CDR3: TGTGCCAGCAGCTTAGTTTGGGGGACGGTTTCACCCCTCCACTTT.